Sequencing of this T cell receptor beta chain was carried out in a study of patients and donors after allogeneic stem cell transplantation. V was clipped by 1 base and J by 6 bases, with 7 bases between them. Germline V gene lookup returns CDR1 LGHNA and CDR2 YSLEER. The CDR3 covers 13 residues. From the RT-PCR reads, TCRdb called clonotypes with MiXCR, one entry per CDR3 protein. The sample contains about 1,800 distinct CDR3 sequences, 14% of which appear only once. The TCR originated in a human donor who was either an allogeneic HSCT recipient or a stem cell or donor lymphocyte infusion donor (not recorded which). It is not recorded whose cells these are; they may come from a transplant donor. The chain uses TRBV4-3 and TRBJ2-4; D not certain. The sequenced sample consisted of blood, either unsorted or a sorted T cell fraction (not recorded which). Written as DNA, the CDR3 is TGCGCCAGCAGCCAAGGGCCCGCAAACATTCAGTACTTC. Translating it yields CASSQGPANIQYF.